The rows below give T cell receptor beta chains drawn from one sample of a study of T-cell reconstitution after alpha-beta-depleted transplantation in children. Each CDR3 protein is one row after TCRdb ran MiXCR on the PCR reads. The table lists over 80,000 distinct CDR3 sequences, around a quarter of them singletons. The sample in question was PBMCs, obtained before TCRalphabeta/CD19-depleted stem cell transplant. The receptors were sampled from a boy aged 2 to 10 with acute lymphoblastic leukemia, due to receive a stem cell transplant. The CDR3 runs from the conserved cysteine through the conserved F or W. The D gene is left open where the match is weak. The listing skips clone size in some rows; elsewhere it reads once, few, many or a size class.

CDR3: CASSQDARTAGCTF
DNA: TGTGCCAGCAGCCAAGACGCTCGGACGGCCGGCTGCACCTTC
D: -
size: -
J: TRBJ1-2
V: TRBV14

CDR3: CATSDRDHTNNEQFF
DNA: TGTGCCACCAGTGATAGGGACCATACAAACAATGAGCAGTTCTTC
D: -
size: many
J: TRBJ2-1
V: TRBV24-1

CDR3: CSARGLAVDSSSYNEQFF
DNA: TGCAGTGCTAGAGGTCTAGCGGTTGATTCGAGCTCCTACAATGAGCAGTTCTTC
D: TRBD2
size: few
J: TRBJ2-1
V: TRBV20-1

CDR3: CASSQIQGYEQYF
DNA: TGCGCCAGCAGCCAAATACAAGGCTACGAGCAGTACTTC
D: -
size: -
J: TRBJ2-7
V: TRBV4-1

CDR3: CASSPMRNTEAFF
DNA: TGTGCCAGCTCACCAATGAGAAACACTGAAGCTTTCTTT
D: -
size: -
J: TRBJ1-1
V: TRBV18

CDR3: CASSSDSSGRPYNEQFF
DNA: TGTGCCAGCAGCTCGGACTCTAGCGGGAGGCCCTACAATGAGCAGTTCTTC
D: TRBD2
size: once
J: TRBJ2-1
V: TRBV7-2

CDR3: CASSLERGFLSTDTQYF
DNA: TGTGCCAGCAGTTTAGAAAGGGGTTTTCTCAGCACAGATACGCAGTATTTT
D: -
size: many
J: TRBJ2-3
V: TRBV28

CDR3: CSASPQETQYF
DNA: TGCAGTGCTAGTCCCCAAGAGACCCAGTACTTC
D: -
size: -
J: TRBJ2-5
V: TRBV20-1

CDR3: CASSLGTSGSGANVLTF
DNA: TGCGCCAGCAGCCTCGGGACTAGCGGGTCTGGGGCCAACGTCCTGACTTTC
D: TRBD2
size: many
J: TRBJ2-6
V: TRBV4-3

CDR3: CAISERGETQYF
DNA: TGTGCCATCAGTGAACGGGGGGAGACCCAGTACTTC
D: -
size: -
J: TRBJ2-5
V: TRBV10-3

CDR3: CAWINGEEQYF
DNA: TGTGCCTGGATCAACGGAGAGGAGCAGTACTTC
D: -
size: many
J: TRBJ2-7
V: TRBV30

CDR3: CASSLGSAEEAFF
DNA: TGTGCCAGCAGCTTGGGTTCCGCGGAGGAAGCTTTCTTT
D: -
size: few
J: TRBJ1-1
V: TRBV5-6

CDR3: CSVVGGSTSGELFF
DNA: TGCAGCGTTGTAGGCGGGAGTACGTCCGGGGAGCTGTTTTTT
D: TRBD2
size: -
J: TRBJ2-2
V: TRBV29-1

CDR3: CASRTGLQETQYF
DNA: TGTGCCAGCCGGACAGGTCTTCAAGAGACCCAGTACTTC
D: TRBD1
size: -
J: TRBJ2-5
V: TRBV7-9

CDR3: CASSAVYEQYF
DNA: TGTGCCAGCAGCGCTGTTTACGAGCAGTACTTC
D: -
size: -
J: TRBJ2-7
V: TRBV7-2

CDR3: CASSPGTSSEQFF
DNA: TGTGCCAGCAGCCCTGGGACTAGCAGTGAGCAGTTCTTC
D: TRBD2
size: -
J: TRBJ2-1
V: TRBV9

CDR3: CSVVLAINYNEQFF
DNA: TGCAGCGTTGTTCTAGCGATCAACTACAATGAGCAGTTCTTC
D: -
size: few
J: TRBJ2-1
V: TRBV29-1

CDR3: CASALTRTQETQYF
DNA: TGTGCCAGCGCCCTTACGAGAACTCAAGAGACCCAGTACTTC
D: -
size: -
J: TRBJ2-5
V: TRBV3-1